Listed below are T cell receptor beta chains from one sample, sequenced in a study of vaccination effects on CD4 cells after COVID-19. These receptors are not linked to any known antigen. Only in-frame clones appear in the TCRdb table, and some are missing; sequencing was by immunoSEQ multiplex PCR. This sample has under 50,000 clones, with about 70% found just once. The sample consisted of CD4+ T cells from PBMCs cultured without peptide, taken before COVID-19 vaccination. These receptors all come from a human donor who had a prior SARS-CoV-2 infection. Both conserved end residues are part of each CDR3. Fields, in order: D gene, J gene, clone size, V gene, CDR3 DNA, CDR3 protein. The D gene is left open where the match is weak. Clone size is stated in some rows and not others, as once, few, many or a class when expanded.

>.|TRBJ2-3|.|TRBV4-3
TGCGCCAGCAGCGGGAGGTATATGGGGAGCACAGATACGCAGTATTTT
CASSGRYMGSTDTQYF
>TRBD1|TRBJ1-1|.|TRBV29-1
TGCAGCGTTGACCGACAGGGGTGGACTGAAGCTTTCTTT
CSVDRQGWTEAFF
>.|TRBJ2-7|.|TRBV4-3
TGCGCCAGCAGCCAAGAGGTGGGGTTTAGGGGATCCTACGAGCAGTACTTC
CASSQEVGFRGSYEQYF
>TRBD2|TRBJ2-3|.|TRBV6-5
TGTGCCAGCAGTTACCGGGGGGGCGGGACAGATACGCAGTATTTT
CASSYRGGGTDTQYF
>.|TRBJ2-7|few|TRBV2
TGTGCCAGCAGTGGGGGCCAGGCGAGCTACGAGCAGTACTTC
CASSGGQASYEQYF
>.|TRBJ2-3|.|TRBV30
TGTGCCTGGAGTGTAAGGTCAGGGACCACAGATACGCAGTATTTT
CAWSVRSGTTDTQYF
>.|TRBJ1-2|.|TRBV9
TGTGCCAGCAGCGTAGGACCAGGGGTTAACTATGGCTACACCTTC
CASSVGPGVNYGYTF
>.|TRBJ1-2|few|TRBV19
TGTGCCAGTAGTATCCTGATTAACTATGGCTACACCTTC
CASSILINYGYTF
>TRBD1|TRBJ1-2|.|TRBV19
TGTGCCAGTAGTATTAGGGACAGGGGGACTTTTGGAGGCTACACCTTC
CASSIRDRGTFGGYTF
>.|TRBJ1-4|.|TRBV10-3
TGTGCCATCAGTGCCCTTGTGGGCACTAATGAAAAACTGTTTTTT
CAISALVGTNEKLFF
>.|TRBJ2-7|once|TRBV27
TGTGCCAGGGAAGAGGACACATACTACGAGCAGTACTTC
CAREEDTYYEQYF
>TRBD2|TRBJ2-7|.|TRBV5-5
TGTGCCAGCAGCTTTTTAGCGGGGGGATACGAGCAGTACTTC
CASSFLAGGYEQYF
>.|TRBJ2-5|.|TRBV5-4
TGTGCCAGCAGTCGATCGGACGGCCAAGAGACCCAGTACTTC
CASSRSDGQETQYF
>TRBD1|TRBJ1-6|.|TRBV6-2/TRBV6-3
TGTGCCAGCAGTTACCCGAACCGCCGGGACAGGGATAATTCACCCCTCCACTTT
CASSYPNRRDRDNSPLHF
>.|TRBJ1-2|.|TRBV15
TGTGCCACCAGCAATAGGCGGCAGGGCGGTGGCTACACCTTC
CATSNRRQGGGYTF
>.|TRBJ2-2|.|TRBV30
TGTGCCTGGAGTGTAGGAGGGACCGGGGAGCTGTTTTTT
CAWSVGGTGELFF
>.|TRBJ2-2|.|TRBV27
TGTGCCAGCAGAATTGGGAACACCGGGGAGCTGTTTTTT
CASRIGNTGELFF
>.|TRBJ1-3|.|TRBV5-4
TGTGCCAGCACCTTGGGAGGATCCGCTGGAAACACCATATATTTT
CASTLGGSAGNTIYF
>.|TRBJ2-7|.|TRBV2
TGTGCCAGATCTAGGGCCGGATACGAGCAGTACTTC
CARSRAGYEQYF
>.|TRBJ2-7|.|TRBV7-9
TGTGCCAGCAGCTTAGGTGTCTTGGGGGCCGAGCAGTACTTC
CASSLGVLGAEQYF
>TRBD1|TRBJ2-7|.|TRBV6-6
TGTGCCAGCACCCAGACAGGGACCTACGAGCAGTACTTC
CASTQTGTYEQYF
>.|TRBJ1-4|.|TRBV3-1/TRBV3-2
TGTGCCAGCAGCCGATCGCTCAGAGCAACTAATGAAAAACTGTTTTTT
CASSRSLRATNEKLFF
>TRBD2|TRBJ2-1|.|TRBV19
TGTGCCAGTAGTATAGTAGGCCTAGCGGGGGAAAAATACAATGAGCAGTTCTTC
CASSIVGLAGEKYNEQFF
>TRBD2|TRBJ2-3|.|TRBV3-1/TRBV3-2
TGTGCCAGCAGCCAAGCTGGCGGGAGTCTGGATACGCAGTATTTT
CASSQAGGSLDTQYF
>TRBD1|TRBJ2-7|few|TRBV6-6
TGTGCCAGCAGTTACGTACAGGGGGCAGAAGAGCAGTACTTC
CASSYVQGAEEQYF
>.|TRBJ1-1|few|TRBV7-9
TGTGCCAGCAGCTTAGCCGAAGCTTTCTTT
CASSLAEAFF
>.|TRBJ2-5|.|TRBV11-2
TGTGCCAGCAGCCCAAAAGAGACCCAGTACTTC
CASSPKETQYF
>.|TRBJ1-2|.|TRBV6-5
TGTGCCAGCAGTTATTTGAATAACTATGGCTACACCTTC
CASSYLNNYGYTF
>.|TRBJ2-7|.|TRBV21-1
TGTGCCAGCAGCAGGGGCTCTCCGACAGGGCGAAGCTACGAGCAGTACTTC
CASSRGSPTGRSYEQYF
>TRBD2|TRBJ2-1|.|TRBV24-1
TGTGCCACCAGTGATTTGCGAGGACTAGCCCCATCGGGGCAGTTCTTC
CATSDLRGLAPSGQFF
>TRBD1|TRBJ1-4|once|TRBV11-2
TGTGCCAGCAGCCGTCGAGGACAGGTTGAAAAACTGTTTTTT
CASSRRGQVEKLFF
>.|TRBJ1-3|few|TRBV7-6
TGTGCCAGCAGCTTAGACAGGGAGCTCTCTGGAAACACCATATATTTT
CASSLDRELSGNTIYF
>TRBD1|TRBJ2-3|.|TRBV9
TGTGCCAGCAGCCGCAGACAGGGGGCGCCGGATACGCAGTATTTT
CASSRRQGAPDTQYF
>.|TRBJ2-7|few|TRBV7-9
TGTGCCAGCAGCTTAGATTTGGCGGGGACGAGCCGCGAGCAGTACTTC
CASSLDLAGTSREQYF
>TRBD2|TRBJ2-1|.|TRBV4-2
TGTGCCAGCAGCCGAGGACTAGCGGGAGGGCCGACGCCACACAATGAGCAGTTCTTC
CASSRGLAGGPTPHNEQFF
>TRBD1|TRBJ2-2|.|TRBV7-2
TGTGCCAGCAGCTTACACAGGACAGGGAACACCGGGGAGCTGTTTTTT
CASSLHRTGNTGELFF
>.|TRBJ1-4|.|TRBV10-3
TGTGCCATCAGTGAGGTGCAAGATAATGAAAAACTGTTTTTT
CAISEVQDNEKLFF
>TRBD1|TRBJ1-1|.|TRBV10-3
TGTGCCATCAGTGGGGGACAGGGCGGGAACACTGAAGCTTTCTTT
CAISGGQGGNTEAFF
>.|TRBJ1-4|.|TRBV5-5
TGTGCCAGCAGCTTCCCCGACCGGTCTTTACTGTTTTTT
CASSFPDRSLLFF
>.|TRBJ2-7|.|TRBV11-2
TGTGCCAGCAGCTTAAGTCTTCCGGGGTGGGTCTACGAGCAGTACTTC
CASSLSLPGWVYEQYF
>.|TRBJ1-1|few|TRBV24-1
TGTGCCACCAGTGATAACAGGAACACTGAAGCTTTCTTT
CATSDNRNTEAFF
>.|TRBJ1-6|.|TRBV6-6
TGTGCCAGCAGTTACTCGATGGGGGCCCCTTCACCCCTCCACTTT
CASSYSMGAPSPLHF
>.|TRBJ2-2|.|TRBV5-1
TGCGCCAGCAGCTTGGACCCCGCGAGAGGGGCCGGGGAGCTGTTTTTT
CASSLDPARGAGELFF
>.|TRBJ1-1|.|TRBV7-2
TGTGCCAGCAGCTTAGATCTTTCGCTGGGAGGGATGAACACTGAAGCTTTCTTT
CASSLDLSLGGMNTEAFF
>.|TRBJ1-2|.|TRBV6-5
TGTGCCAGCAGTTCACAGGGAAACTATGGCTACACCTTC
CASSSQGNYGYTF
>.|TRBJ1-1|.|TRBV7-6
TGTGCCAGCAGCATCCCCTACTTTCAAGGGTTGAACACTGAAGCTTTCTTT
CASSIPYFQGLNTEAFF